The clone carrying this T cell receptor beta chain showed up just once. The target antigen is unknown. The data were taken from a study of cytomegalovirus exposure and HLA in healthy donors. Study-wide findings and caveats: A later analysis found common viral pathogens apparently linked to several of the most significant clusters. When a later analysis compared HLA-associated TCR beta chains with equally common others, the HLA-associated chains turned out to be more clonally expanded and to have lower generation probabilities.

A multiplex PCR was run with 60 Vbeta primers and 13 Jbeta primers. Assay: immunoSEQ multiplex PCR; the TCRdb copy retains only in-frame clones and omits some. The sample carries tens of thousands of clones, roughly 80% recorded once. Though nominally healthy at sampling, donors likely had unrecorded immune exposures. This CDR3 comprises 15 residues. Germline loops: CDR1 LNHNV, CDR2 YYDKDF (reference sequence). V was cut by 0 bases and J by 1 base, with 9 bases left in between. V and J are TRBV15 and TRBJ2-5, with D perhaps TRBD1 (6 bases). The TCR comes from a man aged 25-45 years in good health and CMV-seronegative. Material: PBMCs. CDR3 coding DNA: TGTGCCACCAGCAGAGATCAGGGGCCCCAAGAGACCCAGTACTTC. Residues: CATSRDQGPQETQYF.